Following are 20 T cell receptor beta chains from one sample sequenced in a study of T cells in localized non-small cell lung cancer. TCRdb's table, derived via immunoSEQ multiplex PCR, lists solely in-frame clones and lacks some. In the table there are some 25,000 clones, 70% to 90% of which are singletons. Sequenced material: peripheral blood mononuclear cells, taken before any cancer treatment. These receptors all come from a woman aged 40-69 years with stage III lung adenocarcinoma.

The chain employs TRBV9 and TRBJ1-2; no reliable D call. This CDR3 region has 12 residues. V gave up 3 bases and J gave up 5 bases, with 8 bases separating them. From germline, CDR1 is SGDLS and CDR2 YYNGEE. CDR3 coding DNA: TGTGCCAGCAGCGGGCGGGGTTATGGCTACACCTTC. Amino acid sequence: CASSGRGYGYTF.

The chain uses TRBV9 and TRBJ1-3, with D unresolved. Trimming took off 3 bases at V and 4 bases at J, with 8 bases between the two ends. Germline CDR1 is SGDLS and CDR2 is YYNGEE. The CDR3 is made up of 13 amino acids. The CDR3 sequence: CASSAQYGNTIYF. The CDR3 DNA reads TGTGCCAGCAGCGCTCAATACGGAAACACCATATATTTT.

CDR3 in amino acids: CASSPLLVRDPHEKLFF. The CDR3, as DNA: TGTGCCAGCAGCCCGCTTCTCGTGAGGGACCCTCATGAAAAACTGTTTTTT. The V gene is TRBV9, the J gene TRBJ1-4; weak D call: TRBD1 (5 bases). The germline V gene encodes CDR1 SGDLS and CDR2 YYNGEE. Trimming shortened V by 4 bases and J by 6 bases, and 22 bases separated the two germline ends. This CDR3 region has 17 residues.

The rearrangement joins TRBV4-2 to TRBJ2-1, with D unresolved. V lost 0 bases to trimming and J lost 10 bases, with 4 bases between them. From germline, CDR1 is LGHNA and CDR2 YNFKEQ. The CDR3 is 11 residues long. The CDR3 nucleotides are TGTGCCAGCAGCCAAGATTCAGAGCAGTTCTTC. As protein: CASSQDSEQFF.

This clone was seen more than once but under ten times. CDR3 region: CASSGSQGRETQYF. The CDR3 nucleotides are TGTGCCAGTAGTGGCTCCCAGGGGAGGGAGACCCAGTACTTC. The chain couples TRBV19 to TRBJ2-5, with D perhaps TRBD1 or TRBD2 (6 bases each). The length of the CDR3 is 14 residues. Trimming pared 5 bases from V and 5 bases from J, leaving 15 bases between. CDR1 and CDR2 from the germline V gene are LNHDA and SQIVND (reference sequence).

The genes are TRBV5-1 and TRBJ1-5, with D perhaps TRBD1 (5 bases). Per the germline V gene, CDR1 is SGHRS and CDR2 is YFSETQ. V was shortened by 1 base and J by 5 bases, with 13 bases between the two germline ends. This CDR3 has 15 residues. DNA of the CDR3: TGCGCCAGCAGCTTGTGGGGGGAGTCCCATCAGCCCCAGCATTTT. Amino acid sequence: CASSLWGESHQPQHF.

The J gene is TRBJ1-1, the V gene TRBV6-1; D is unresolved. The V gene lost 3 bases and the J gene lost 0 bases, with 8 bases spanning the gap. This CDR3 is built from 14 residues. CDR1 and CDR2 (germline): MNHNS, SASEGT. The CDR3 DNA is TGTGCCAGCAGTGAGTCCGGGATGAACACTGAAGCTTTCTTT. This sequence encodes CASSESGMNTEAFF.

This clone was picked up one time. The V gene is TRBV6-5, the J gene TRBJ1-1, with TRBD1 matching 8 bases. Germline V gene data show CDR1 as MNHEY and CDR2 as SVGAGI. This CDR3 contains 13 residues. The junction had 11 bases not matched to a gene; V was cut back by 7 bases and J by 10 bases. CDR3 DNA: TGTGCCAGCAACTCCGGACAGGGAAAGGCAGCTTTCTTT. Amino acids: CASNSGQGKAAFF.

The gene calls are TRBV5-1 and TRBJ2-3; tentatively, D is TRBD2 (7 bases). Deletions cut 4 bases from V and 1 base from J, with 22 bases between. The CDR3 is 18 residues long. Germline CDR1 and CDR2: SGHRS and YFSETQ. CDR3 residues: CASSITRGGGGRTDTQYF. CDR3 in DNA: TGCGCCAGCAGCATTACCCGCGGCGGCGGGGGCCGCACAGATACGCAGTATTTT.

The rearrangement uses TRBV9 and TRBJ2-5; D remains ambiguous. Germline CDR1 is SGDLS and CDR2 is YYNGEE. CDR3 size: 15 residues. With 3 bases removed from V and 1 base from J, the gap between germline ends came to 13 bases. CDR3 DNA: TGTGCCAGCAGCGCCCCTCTTGGGCCCCAAGAGACCCAGTACTTC. Its translation: CASSAPLGPQETQYF. The full variable domain, completed using reference TRBV9 and TRBJ2-5, is DSGVTQTPKHLITATGQRVTLRCSPRSGDLSVYWYQQSLDQGLQFLIQYYNGEERAKGNILERFSAQQFPDLHSELNLSSLELGDSALYFCASSAPLGPQETQYFGPGTRLLVL.

The rearrangement joins TRBV19 to TRBJ2-1; TRBD2 agrees at 11 bases. The CDR3 contains 18 residues. Trimming took 5 bases from V and 11 from J; bases not matched to a gene: 20. Germline loops: CDR1 LNHDA, CDR2 SQIVND (reference sequence). The chain's CDR3 is CASSDLGVGSSGRVKQFF. CDR3 in DNA: TGTGCCAGTAGTGACCTTGGAGTGGGTAGTAGCGGGAGGGTAAAGCAGTTCTTC.

The rearrangement uses TRBV6-6 and TRBJ1-5; unclear D gene. The V gene lost 6 bases and the J gene lost 0 bases, with 12 bases spanning the gap. The germline V gene has CDR1 MNHNY and CDR2 SVGAGI (reference sequence). There are 15 residues in the CDR3. The CDR3 here is CASSPGFSSNQPQHF. In DNA, the CDR3 is TGTGCCAGCAGCCCTGGGTTTTCTAGCAATCAGCCCCAGCATTTT.

The chain couples TRBV20-1 to TRBJ1-1; D remains unclear. V lost 1 base and J 8 bases, leaving 8 bases between the germline ends. The CDR3 length is 11 residues. Germline assignment: CDR1 DFQATT and CDR2 SNEGSKA (reference sequence). In DNA, the CDR3 is TGCAGTGCTAGAGGCGGGTGGGAAGCTTTCTTT. Amino acid sequence: CSARGGWEAFF.

The rearrangement uses TRBV2 and TRBJ2-7; 7 bases fit TRBD1. Germline CDR1 and CDR2: SNHLY and FYNNEI. With 7 bases clipped from V and 1 base from J, the junction kept 13 bases outside the gene matches. The CDR3 is 16 residues long. CDR3 sequence: CASTQGRDSGSYEQYF. CDR3 nucleotides: TGTGCCAGCACCCAGGGCCGGGACAGCGGTTCCTACGAGCAGTACTTC.

V gene TRBV2 combines with J gene TRBJ1-5, with D uncertain. Germline loops: CDR1 SNHLY, CDR2 FYNNEI. Trimming removed 5 bases at V and 0 bases at J, with 11 bases between. CDR3 length: 15 amino acids. For the CDR3, the DNA is TGTGCCAGCAGTCCACTCCGCGGTAGCAATCAGCCCCAGCATTTT. Translated: CASSPLRGSNQPQHF. Full variable domain (remainder filled in from reference TRBV2 and TRBJ1-5): EPEVTQTPSHQVTQMGQEVILRCVPISNHLYFYWYRQILGQKVEFLVSFYNNEISEKSEIFDDQFSVERPDGSNFTLKIRSTKLEDSAMYFCASSPLRGSNQPQHFGDGTRLSIL.

This clone was seen more than once but under ten times. This chain links TRBV25-1 with TRBJ2-3; D is undetermined. Germline V lookup: CDR1 MGHDK, CDR2 SYGVNS. With 1 base removed from V and 2 bases from J, the gap between germline ends came to 4 bases. The CDR3 consists of 13 residues. CDR3 region: CASSEWDTDTQYF. The CDR3 DNA reads as TGTGCCAGCAGTGAATGGGACACAGATACGCAGTATTTT.

V gene TRBV4-1 combines with J gene TRBJ2-2, with 7 bases matching TRBD2. The CDR3 has 17 residues. The V gene end was trimmed by 0 bases and the J gene end by 6 bases; junction bases not matched to a gene: 10. Germline CDR1 reads MGHRA; CDR2 reads YSYEKL. CDR3 amino acids: CASSQDALAEVAGELFF. For the CDR3, the DNA is TGCGCCAGCAGCCAAGATGCGCTAGCGGAAGTCGCCGGGGAGCTGTTTTTT.

This clone was seen a single time. CDR3 loop: CASSLWRGGGDTQYF. The CDR3 nucleotides read TGTGCCAGCAGCTTGTGGCGGGGGGGCGGAGATACGCAGTATTTT. This chain uses TRBV5-4 with TRBJ2-3; 9 nucleotides align to TRBD2. Trimming at V came to 1 base and at J to 5 bases, leaving 5 bases not matched to a gene. This CDR3 has 15 amino acids. The germline gives CDR1 SGHNT, CDR2 YYREEE (reference sequence).

The chain has TRBV18 and TRBJ1-1; D unclear. This CDR3 has 13 residues. V was trimmed by 2 bases and J by 6 bases, leaving 10 bases between them. Germline V gene lookup returns CDR1 KGHSH and CDR2 LQKENI. CDR3 residues: CASSPGSTAEAFF. The CDR3 DNA is TGTGCCAGCTCACCAGGGAGTACGGCTGAAGCTTTCTTT.

The chain uses TRBV18 and TRBJ1-2, with unresolved D. Per the germline V gene, CDR1 is KGHSH and CDR2 is LQKENI. CDR3 length: 11 amino acids. V was pared by 2 bases and J by 8 bases, with 6 bases between. The CDR3 loop reads CASSPSSGYTF. In DNA, the CDR3 is TGTGCCAGCTCACCAAGTTCCGGCTACACCTTC.